The 15 T cell receptor beta chains presented below share a single source sample, sequenced in a study of blood T cell repertoires in COVID-19. Libraries were prepared by immunoSEQ multiplex PCR; TCRdb keeps only in-frame clonotypes and omits some of them. The table includes under 200,000 clones, 86% detected once. The specimen was peripheral blood. The receptors come from a man between 65 and 80 years old with acute or convalescent COVID-19.

The chain links TRBV4-1 to TRBJ2-1; a possible D gene is TRBD2 (6 bases). Germline V gene sequence: CDR1 MGHRA, CDR2 YSYEKL. V was pared by 4 bases and J by 3 bases, with 13 bases between. The CDR3 totals 15 residues. The CDR3 protein is CASSPGLANYNEQFF. As DNA, the CDR3 is TGCGCCAGCAGCCCGGGGCTAGCGAACTACAATGAGCAGTTCTTC.

V is TRBV28 and J is TRBJ2-7; 9 bases line up with TRBD1. CDR1 and CDR2 (germline): MDHEN, SYDVKM. This CDR3 is 15 amino acids long. V shed 3 bases, J shed 2 bases, and the junction held 5 bases outside the gene matches. The DNA of the CDR3 is TGTGCCAGCAGTTTCGCAGGACAGGGGACCTACGAGCAGTACTTC. Its translation is CASSFAGQGTYEQYF.

This chain connects TRBV2 to TRBJ1-1, with D possibly being TRBD1 (6 bases). Trimming removed 6 bases at V and 7 bases at J, with 12 bases between. This CDR3 contains 12 residues. CDR1 is SNHLY, CDR2 FYNNEI, per germline. The DNA for the CDR3 is TGTGCCAGCAGCTCACAAGGGGGTGAAGCTTTCTTT. It specifies CASSSQGGEAFF.

V and J are TRBV30 and TRBJ1-6, with 10 nucleotides matching TRBD1. The CDR3 contains 12 residues. The ends lost 5 bases at V and 18 bases at J; junction bases unmatched: 10. Germline V CDR1 and CDR2: GTSNPN, SVGIG (reference sequence). The DNA for the CDR3 is TGTGCCTGGGGTGCGGGACAGGGGAGCCCCCACTTT. Translated: CAWGAGQGSPHF. The full variable domain, with the rest looked up from reference TRBV30 and TRBJ1-6, is SQTIHQWPATLVQPVGSPLSLECTVEGTSNPNLYWYRQAAGRGLQLLFYSVGIGQISSEVPQNLSASRPQDRQFILSSKKLLLSDSGFYLCAWGAGQGSPHFGNGTRLTVT.

This chain joins TRBV5-6 and TRBJ1-4, with TRBD1 matching 7 bases. V lost 4 bases to trimming and J lost 8 bases; unmatched junction nucleotides: 11. This CDR3 contains 15 residues. Per the germline V gene, CDR1 is SGHDT and CDR2 is YYEEEE. This chain's CDR3 is CASSLYRGANEKLFF. The CDR3 DNA sequence: TGTGCCAGCAGCCTTTACAGGGGAGCGAACGAAAAACTGTTTTTT.

The J gene is TRBJ1-1, the V gene TRBV27; 7 bases are a match to TRBD1. This CDR3 contains 14 residues. Trimming at V came to 7 bases and at J to 7 bases, leaving 12 bases not matched to a gene. Germline V gives CDR1 MNHEY, CDR2 SMNVEV (reference sequence). The CDR3 here is CASKRQGDMSEAFF. DNA for the CDR3: TGTGCCAGCAAGAGACAGGGTGATATGAGTGAAGCTTTCTTT.

This chain links TRBV5-6 with TRBJ2-4; D may be TRBD1 (6 bases). Germline V CDR1 and CDR2: SGHDT, YYEEEE. The CDR3 is made up of 16 amino acids. The germline V and J ends were trimmed by 3 bases and 5 bases, with 18 bases remaining between them. The CDR3 bases are TGTGCCAGCAGCTCCAGGGGTAGGGGAAGGGAAAACATTCAGTACTTC. Translating it yields CASSSRGRGRENIQYF.

The rearrangement uses TRBV2 and TRBJ1-6; 9 bases map to TRBD1. V shed 7 bases, J shed 11 bases, and the junction held 12 bases outside the gene matches. The CDR3 spans 15 residues. Germline CDR1 is SNHLY and CDR2 is FYNNEI. DNA of the CDR3: TGTGCCAGCACTGTCCTTGGGACAGGGAGCGCACCCCTCCACTTT. It translates to CASTVLGTGSAPLHF.

The chain combines TRBV4-1 with TRBJ2-3, with a weak D call TRBD1 (6 bases). The CDR3 is made up of 14 amino acids. V lost 4 bases and J 1 base, leaving 9 bases between the germline ends. CDR1 MGHRA and CDR2 YSYEKL come from the germline V gene. The DNA for the CDR3 is TGCGCCAGCAGCCCGCGACAGGGCACAGATACGCAGTATTTT. It encodes CASSPRQGTDTQYF.

The rearrangement links TRBV19 to TRBJ2-7, with 7 positions matching TRBD1. The V gene end was trimmed by 2 bases and the J gene end by 1 base; junction bases not matched to a gene: 5. CDR1 LNHDA and CDR2 SQIVND come from the germline V gene (reference sequence). The CDR3 has 15 amino acids. The CDR3 loop reads CASSIRQGGSYEQYF. In nucleotides, the CDR3 is TGTGCCAGTAGTATAAGACAGGGTGGATCCTACGAGCAGTACTTC.

The gene calls are TRBV18 and TRBJ2-7; D might be TRBD2 (5 bases). V was clipped by 3 bases and J by 6 bases, with 15 bases between them. In germline, CDR1 is KGHSH, CDR2 LQKENI. This CDR3 region has 14 residues. The chain's CDR3 is CASSPNGERLEQYF. In nucleotides, the CDR3 is TGTGCCAGCTCACCCAACGGGGAACGACTCGAGCAGTACTTC.

The chain is built from TRBV2 and TRBJ1-4; D remains ambiguous. Trimming left V 6 bases short and J 2 bases short, with 7 bases between. CDR3 length: 13 residues. CDR1 and CDR2 from the germline V gene are SNHLY and FYNNEI. CDR3 residues: CASSGLTNEKLFF. The CDR3 DNA is TGTGCCAGCAGCGGGTTGACTAATGAAAAACTGTTTTTT.

The chain employs TRBV18 and TRBJ1-1; D uncertain. Trimming removed 5 bases from V and 2 bases from J, with 21 bases in between. Germline V CDR1 and CDR2: KGHSH, LQKENI. The CDR3 is 17 residues long. The CDR3 is CASSTARTYVGNTEAFF. In DNA, the CDR3 is TGTGCCAGCTCAACGGCACGGACTTACGTAGGAAACACTGAAGCTTTCTTT.

This rearrangement joins TRBV19 to TRBJ1-5; D call uncertain. The V gene's germline CDR1 is LNHDA and CDR2 SQIVND (reference sequence). V was shortened by 3 bases and J by 4 bases, with 10 bases between the two germline ends. The CDR3 consists of 14 residues. CDR3 sequence (DNA): TGTGCCAGTAGTATCCCCGGGTGGAATCAGCCCCAGCATTTT. It encodes CASSIPGWNQPQHF.

The V call is TRBV7-3, the J call TRBJ2-6; D is ambiguous. V dropped 4 bases and J dropped 0 bases, with 7 bases sitting between them. The CDR3 covers 15 residues. Germline CDR1 reads SGHTA; CDR2 reads FQGTGA. The CDR3 region is CASSSYLSGANVLTF. In DNA, the CDR3 is TGTGCCAGCAGCTCCTACCTCTCTGGGGCCAACGTCCTGACTTTC.